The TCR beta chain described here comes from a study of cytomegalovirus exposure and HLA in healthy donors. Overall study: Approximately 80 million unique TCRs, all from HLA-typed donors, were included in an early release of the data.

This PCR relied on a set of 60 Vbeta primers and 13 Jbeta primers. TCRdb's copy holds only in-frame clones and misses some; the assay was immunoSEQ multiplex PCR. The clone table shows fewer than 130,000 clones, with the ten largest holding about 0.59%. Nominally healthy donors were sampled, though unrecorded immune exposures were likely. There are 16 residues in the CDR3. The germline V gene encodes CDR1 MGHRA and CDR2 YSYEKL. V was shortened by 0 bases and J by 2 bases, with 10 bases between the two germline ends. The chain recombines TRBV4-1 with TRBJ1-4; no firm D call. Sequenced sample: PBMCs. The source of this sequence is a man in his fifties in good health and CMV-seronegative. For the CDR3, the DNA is TGCGCCAGCAGCCAAGATTACGGGAGTACTAATGAAAAACTGTTTTTT. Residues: CASSQDYGSTNEKLFF.